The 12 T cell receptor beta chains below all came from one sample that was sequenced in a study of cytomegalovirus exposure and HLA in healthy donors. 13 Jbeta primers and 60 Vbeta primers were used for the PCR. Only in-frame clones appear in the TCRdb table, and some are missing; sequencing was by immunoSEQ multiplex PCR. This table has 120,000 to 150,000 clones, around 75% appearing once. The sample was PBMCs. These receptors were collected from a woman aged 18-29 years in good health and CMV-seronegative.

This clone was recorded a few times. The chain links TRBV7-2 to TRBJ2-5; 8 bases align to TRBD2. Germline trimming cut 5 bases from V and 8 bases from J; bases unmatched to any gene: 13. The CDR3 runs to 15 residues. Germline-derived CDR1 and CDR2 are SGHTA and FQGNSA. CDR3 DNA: TGTGCCAGCAGCCGAACTAGCGGCACGGGGAGAACCCAGTACTTC. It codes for CASSRTSGTGRTQYF.

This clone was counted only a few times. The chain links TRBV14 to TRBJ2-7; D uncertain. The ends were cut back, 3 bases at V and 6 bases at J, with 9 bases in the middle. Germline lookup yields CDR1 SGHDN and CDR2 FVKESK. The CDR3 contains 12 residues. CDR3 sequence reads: CASSHLTSEQYV. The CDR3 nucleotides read TGTGCCAGCAGCCACCTCACCAGCGAGCAGTACGTC.

The CDR3 region is CASSNRGPEQFF. CDR3 nucleotide sequence: TGTGCCAGTAGCAACAGGGGGCCTGAGCAGTTCTTC. The chain uses TRBV19 and TRBJ2-1; 9 bases agree with TRBD1. Germline trimming cut 6 bases from V and 9 bases from J; bases unmatched to any gene: 3. The length of the CDR3 is 12 residues. From germline, CDR1 is LNHDA and CDR2 SQIVND (reference sequence).

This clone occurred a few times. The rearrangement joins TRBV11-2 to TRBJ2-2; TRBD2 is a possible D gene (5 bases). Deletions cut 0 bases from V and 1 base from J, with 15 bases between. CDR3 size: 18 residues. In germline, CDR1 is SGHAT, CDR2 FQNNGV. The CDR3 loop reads CASSLEMASGRNTGELFF. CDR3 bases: TGTGCCAGCAGCTTAGAGATGGCGTCGGGGAGGAACACCGGGGAGCTGTTTTTT.

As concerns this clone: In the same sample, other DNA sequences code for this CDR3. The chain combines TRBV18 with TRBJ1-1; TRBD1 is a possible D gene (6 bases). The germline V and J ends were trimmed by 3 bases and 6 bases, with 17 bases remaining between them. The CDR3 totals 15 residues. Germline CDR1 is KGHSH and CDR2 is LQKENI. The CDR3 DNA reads TGTGCCAGCTCACCTACGAACTTACAGGGCGCTGAAGCTTTCTTT. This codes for CASSPTNLQGAEAFF.

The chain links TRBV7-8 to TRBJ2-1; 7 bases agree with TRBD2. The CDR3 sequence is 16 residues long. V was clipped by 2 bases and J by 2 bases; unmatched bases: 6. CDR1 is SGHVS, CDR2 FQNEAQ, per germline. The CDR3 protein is CASSLTSAAPYNEQFF. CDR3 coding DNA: TGTGCCAGCAGCTTAACTAGCGCGGCTCCCTACAATGAGCAGTTCTTC.

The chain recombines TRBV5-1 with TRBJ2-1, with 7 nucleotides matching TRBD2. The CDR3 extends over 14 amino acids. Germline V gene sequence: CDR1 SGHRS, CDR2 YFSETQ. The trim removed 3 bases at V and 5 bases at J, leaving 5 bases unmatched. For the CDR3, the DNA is TGCGCCAGCAGCTGGACTAGTTTGGACAATGAGCAGTTCTTC. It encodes CASSWTSLDNEQFF. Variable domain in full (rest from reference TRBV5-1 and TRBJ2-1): KAGVTQTPRYLIKTRGQQVTLSCSPISGHRSVSWYQQTPGQGLQFLFEYFSETQRNKGNFPGRFSGRQFSNSRSEMNVSTLELGDSALYLCASSWTSLDNEQFFGPGTRLTVL.

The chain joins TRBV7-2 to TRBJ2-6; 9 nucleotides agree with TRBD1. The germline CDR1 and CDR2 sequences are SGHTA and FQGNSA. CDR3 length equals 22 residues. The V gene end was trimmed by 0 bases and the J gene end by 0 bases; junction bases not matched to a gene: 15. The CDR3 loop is CASSLASGTGYEPTSGANVLTF. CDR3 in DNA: TGTGCCAGCAGCTTAGCGTCCGGGACAGGGTATGAACCCACCTCTGGGGCCAACGTCCTGACTTTC.

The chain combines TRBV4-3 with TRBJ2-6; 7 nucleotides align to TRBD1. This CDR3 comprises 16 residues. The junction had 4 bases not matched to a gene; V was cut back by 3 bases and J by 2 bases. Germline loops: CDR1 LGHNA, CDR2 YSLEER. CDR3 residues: CASSQETGAGANVLTF. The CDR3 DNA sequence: TGCGCCAGCAGCCAGGAAACAGGGGCTGGGGCCAACGTCCTGACTTTC.

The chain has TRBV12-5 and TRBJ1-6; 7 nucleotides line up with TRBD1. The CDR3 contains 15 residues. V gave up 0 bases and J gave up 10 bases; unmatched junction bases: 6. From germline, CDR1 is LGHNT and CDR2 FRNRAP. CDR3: CASGLVLEGGSPLHF. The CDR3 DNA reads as TGTGCTAGTGGTTTGGTCCTCGAAGGGGGCTCACCCCTCCACTTT. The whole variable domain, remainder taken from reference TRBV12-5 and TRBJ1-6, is DARVTQTPRHKVTEMGQEVTMRCQPILGHNTVFWYRQTMMQGLELLAYFRNRAPLDDSGMPKDRFSAEMPDATLATLKIQPSEPRDSAVYFCASGLVLEGGSPLHFGNGTRLTVT.

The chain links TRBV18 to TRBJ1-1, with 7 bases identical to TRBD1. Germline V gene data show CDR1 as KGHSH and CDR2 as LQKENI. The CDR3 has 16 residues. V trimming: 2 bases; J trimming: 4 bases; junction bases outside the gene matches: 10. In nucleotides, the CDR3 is TGTGCCAGCTCACCAGGACAGGTTTTACCCGGCACTGAAGCTTTCTTT. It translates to CASSPGQVLPGTEAFF.

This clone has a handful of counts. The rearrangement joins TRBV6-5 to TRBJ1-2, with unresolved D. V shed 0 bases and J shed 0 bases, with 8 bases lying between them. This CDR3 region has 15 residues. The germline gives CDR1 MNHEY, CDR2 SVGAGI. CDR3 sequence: CASSYSVLANYGYTF. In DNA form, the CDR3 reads TGTGCCAGCAGTTACTCAGTCCTAGCTAACTATGGCTACACCTTC.